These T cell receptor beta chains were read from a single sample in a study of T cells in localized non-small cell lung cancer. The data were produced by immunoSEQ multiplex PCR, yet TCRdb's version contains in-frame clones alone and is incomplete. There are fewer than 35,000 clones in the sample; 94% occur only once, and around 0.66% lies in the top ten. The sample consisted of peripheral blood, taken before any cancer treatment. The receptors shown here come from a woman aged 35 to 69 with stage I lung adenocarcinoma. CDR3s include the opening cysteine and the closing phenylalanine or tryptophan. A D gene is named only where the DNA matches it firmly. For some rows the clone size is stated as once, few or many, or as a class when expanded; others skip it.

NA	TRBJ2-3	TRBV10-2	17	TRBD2	TGCGCCAGCAGTGGACTAGCGGGGGGGCTTCGGGTTGATACGCAGTATTTT	CASSGLAGGLRVDTQYF
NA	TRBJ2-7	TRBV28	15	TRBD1	TGTGCCAGCAGTTTCGGGACAGGGGCTCAGGGGGAGCAGTACTTC	CASSFGTGAQGEQYF
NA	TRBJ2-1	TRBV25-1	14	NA	TGTGCCAGCAGTGACCAGAGAAGCTCGGACGAGCAGTTCTTC	CASSDQRSSDEQFF
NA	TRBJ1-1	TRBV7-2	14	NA	TGTGCCAGCAGCTTCCACAGGGAGGGCACTGAAGCTTTCTTT	CASSFHREGTEAFF
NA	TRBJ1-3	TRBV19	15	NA	TGTGCCAGTATCCGCCTCGGAGTCTCTGGAAACACCATATATTTT	CASIRLGVSGNTIYF
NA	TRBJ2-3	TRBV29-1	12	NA	TGCAGCGTTGACGATGCGACAGATACGCAGTATTTT	CSVDDATDTQYF
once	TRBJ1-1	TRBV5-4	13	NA	TGTGCCAGCAGCCGGGAAGGGGGACTGGAAGCTTTCTTT	CASSREGGLEAFF
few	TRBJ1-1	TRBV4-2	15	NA	TGTGCCAGCAGCCAAGATTTGGGAATGAACACTGAAGCTTTCTTT	CASSQDLGMNTEAFF
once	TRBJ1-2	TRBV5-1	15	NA	TGCGCCAGCAGCTTGGCCTTGGGGGGGCGCGATGGCTACACCTTC	CASSLALGGRDGYTF
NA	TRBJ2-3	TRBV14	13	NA	TGTGCCAGCACCCCCCAAGGCGCAGATACGCAGTATTTT	CASTPQGADTQYF
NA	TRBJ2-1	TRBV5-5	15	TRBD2	TGTGCCAGCACCATACTAGCGGGAGGGCCGGGTGAGCAGTTCTTC	CASTILAGGPGEQFF
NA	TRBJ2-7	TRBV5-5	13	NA	TGTGCCAGCAGCTTGGCCGTCGGAAACGAGCAGTACTTC	CASSLAVGNEQYF
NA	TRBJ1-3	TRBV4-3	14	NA	TGCGCCAGCAGCCAAGAATGGTCCGGGAACACCATATATTTT	CASSQEWSGNTIYF
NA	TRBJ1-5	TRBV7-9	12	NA	TGTGCCAGCAGCTTAGGTGGGGCGCCCCAGCATTTT	CASSLGGAPQHF
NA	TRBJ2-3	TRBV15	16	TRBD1	TGTGCCACCAGCAGAGGAACCGGGACAGGCACAGATACGCAGTATTTT	CATSRGTGTGTDTQYF
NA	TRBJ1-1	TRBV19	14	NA	TGTGCCAGTAGTACCTCAGGGATAACATCTGAAGCTTTCTTT	CASSTSGITSEAFF
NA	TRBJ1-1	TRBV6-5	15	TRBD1	TGTGCCAGCAGTTACCCGGGACAGTTGAACACTGAAGCTTTCTTT	CASSYPGQLNTEAFF
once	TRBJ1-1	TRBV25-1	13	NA	TGTGCCAGCACACACAGGACAGCCCAGAAAGCTTTCTTT	CASTHRTAQKAFF
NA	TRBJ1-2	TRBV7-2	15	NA	TGTGCCAGCAGTCCGACAGGCACCCTGAGCTATGGCTACACCTTC	CASSPTGTLSYGYTF
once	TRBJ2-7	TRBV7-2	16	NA	TGTGCCAGCAGCTTATCATTTGGCGGGGGCCGCCTCAAGCAGTACTTC	CASSLSFGGGRLKQYF
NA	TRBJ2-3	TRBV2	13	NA	TGTGCCAGCAGTGAAGAGGGAACAGATACGCAGTATTTT	CASSEEGTDTQYF
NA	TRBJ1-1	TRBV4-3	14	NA	TGCGCCAGCAGCCAACGGACGGGGGACACTGAAGCTTTCTTT	CASSQRTGDTEAFF
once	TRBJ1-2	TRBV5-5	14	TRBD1	TGTGCCAGCAGCTTGTCAGGGGGTAGCTATGGCTACACCTTC	CASSLSGGSYGYTF
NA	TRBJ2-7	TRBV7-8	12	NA	TGTGCCAGCAGCTTTAGCCGATCCGAGCAGTACTTC	CASSFSRSEQYF
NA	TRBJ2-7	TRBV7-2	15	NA	TGTGCCAGCAGCTTGAGTACTCTCAAAAGATACGAGCAGTACTTC	CASSLSTLKRYEQYF
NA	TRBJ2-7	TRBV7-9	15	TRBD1	TGTGCCAGCAGCCGACTAGGGGACAGGACCTACGAGCAGTACTTC	CASSRLGDRTYEQYF
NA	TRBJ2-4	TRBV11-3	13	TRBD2	TGTGCCAGCAGCTCGCTGACTAGCTACATTCAGTACTTC	CASSSLTSYIQYF
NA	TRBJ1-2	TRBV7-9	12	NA	TGTGCCAGCTCACCGTCGGGGGCAAGCTACACCTTC	CASSPSGASYTF
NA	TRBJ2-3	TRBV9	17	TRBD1	TGTGCCAGCAGCCGGACGTGGACAGGGGGACCCACAGATACGCAGTATTTT	CASSRTWTGGPTDTQYF
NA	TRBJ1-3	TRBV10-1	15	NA	TGCGCCAGCAGTCCCGGACCCCGCTCTGGAAACACCATATATTTT	CASSPGPRSGNTIYF
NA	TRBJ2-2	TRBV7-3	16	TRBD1	TGTGCCAGCAGCCCCCGACAGGGGATGAACACCGGGGAGCTGTTTTTT	CASSPRQGMNTGELFF
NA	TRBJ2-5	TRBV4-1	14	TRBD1	TGCGCCAGCTCCTCAGGACAGGGAGCAGAGACCCAGTACTTC	CASSSGQGAETQYF
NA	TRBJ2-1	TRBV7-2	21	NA	TGTGCCAGCAGCTTAGCACAGTCTCGGAGTTGGGACAAAGGTTACTACAATGAGCAGTTCTTC	CASSLAQSRSWDKGYYNEQFF
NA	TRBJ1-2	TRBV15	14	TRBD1	TGTGCCACCAGCTTCGGGAGGGGGCCAGGGGGCTACACCTTC	CATSFGRGPGGYTF
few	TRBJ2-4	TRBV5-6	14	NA	TGTGCCAGCAGCCTCTGGTGGTCACTCAACATTCAGTACTTC	CASSLWWSLNIQYF
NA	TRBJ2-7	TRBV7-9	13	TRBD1	TGTGCCAGCAGCTTGACAGGGGTACACGAGCAGTACTTC	CASSLTGVHEQYF
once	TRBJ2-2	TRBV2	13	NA	TGTGCCAGCAGTGACGCGAGAACCGGGGAGCTGTTTTTT	CASSDARTGELFF